Following are 23 T cell receptor beta chains from one sample sequenced in a study of T cells of healthy individuals. TCRdb fed the 5' RACE reads into MiXCR, producing one record per CDR3 protein. The sample holds 35,000 to 45,000 distinct CDR3 sequences; 3.5% to 5.5% are singletons and the top ten take 9% to 10%. The receptors here all came from a human donor in good health.

This clonotype showed up many times. The chain couples TRBV20-1 to TRBJ1-1; D may be TRBD1 (6 bases). The CDR3 totals 14 residues. Germline CDR1 is DFQATT and CDR2 is SNEGSKA (reference sequence). With 0 bases removed from V and 2 bases from J, the gap between germline ends came to 10 bases. The CDR3 protein is CSARDPGGNTEAFF. CDR3 nucleotides: TGCAGTGCTAGAGATCCCGGGGGCAACACTGAAGCTTTCTTT.

This clonotype was observed many times. The V gene is TRBV20-1, the J gene TRBJ1-1; the D gene is possibly TRBD1 (6 bases). The CDR3 has 12 amino acids. The V end lost 6 bases, the J end lost 6 bases, and 14 bases lay between the germline ends. The germline CDR1 and CDR2 sequences are DFQATT and SNEGSKA (reference sequence). CDR3 in DNA: TGCAGTGCACCCATGAGGACAGCTGAAGCTTTCTTT. It is translated as CSAPMRTAEAFF.

This clonotype came up many times. The CDR3 spells CASSPRTGIGGEQYF. The CDR3 bases are TGTGCCAGCTCACCGAGGACAGGAATAGGGGGCGAGCAGTACTTC. V is TRBV18 and J is TRBJ2-7; TRBD1 agrees at 7 bases. J lost 6 bases, V lost 3 bases, and 11 bases had no gene match. The germline V gene encodes CDR1 KGHSH and CDR2 LQKENI. CDR3 length: 15 amino acids.

This clonotype was detected ten times or more. The V call is TRBV5-1, the J call TRBJ2-5, with TRBD2 matching over 15 bases. Losses at the gene ends were 4 bases for V and 4 bases for J; bases not matched to a gene: 5. Looked up from germline, CDR1 is SGHRS and CDR2 is YFSETQ. The CDR3 contains 16 residues. CDR3 in DNA: TGCGCCAGCAGCCCCGGGACTAGCGGGAGGCGAGAGACCCAGTACTTC. Protein product: CASSPGTSGRRETQYF.

This clonotype was seen many times. The V and J genes are TRBV7-8 and TRBJ2-7; D unresolved. From germline, CDR1 is SGHVS and CDR2 FQNEAQ. Trimming left V 0 bases short and J 5 bases short, with 2 bases between. The CDR3 is made up of 11 amino acids. The CDR3, as DNA: TGTGCCAGCAGCTTAGCTAACGAGCAGTACTTC. This sequence encodes CASSLANEQYF.

This clonotype was seen repeatedly, ten times or more. At one end, the junction sequence differs from germline, possibly due to a read error. The genes are TRBV4-1 and TRBJ1-1; D gene unclear. The CDR3 has 15 residues. Germline V gene data show CDR1 as MGHRA and CDR2 as YSYEKL. The CDR3 region is CASSPMDTRNAEAFF. Here the CDR3 DNA reads TGCGCCAGCAGCCCAATGGATACCAGGAACGCTGAAGCTTTCTTT.

This clonotype was recorded many times. At one boundary the junction diverges from the germline segment, which might be a read error. The rearrangement uses TRBV7-7 and TRBJ2-1; D not certain. The CDR3 consists of 14 residues. Germline V gene data show CDR1 as SSHAT and CDR2 as FNYEAQ (reference sequence). The CDR3 here is CASSLGSWAPEQFF. The CDR3 DNA sequence: TGTGCTAGCAGCTTAGGATCCTGGGCGCCTGAGCAGTTCTTC.

This clonotype was seen only a few times. J is TRBJ2-1 and V is TRBV24-1; D remains ambiguous. The germline V gene encodes CDR1 KGHDR and CDR2 SFDVKD. Deletions cut 2 bases from V and 6 bases from J, with 7 bases between. There are 13 residues in the CDR3. Here the CDR3 reads CATSDSISNEQFF. Written as DNA, the CDR3 is TGTGCCACCAGTGATTCAATCTCCAATGAGCAGTTCTTC.

Notes on this clonotype: Possible read error: a much larger clone is one base away. The V gene is TRBV27, the J gene TRBJ2-1; D ambiguous. The CDR3 has 13 amino acids. Germline values: CDR1 MNHEY, CDR2 SMNVEV (reference sequence). CDR3 in amino acids: CASSWTRYNEQLF. The CDR3, as DNA: TGTGCCAGCAGTTGGACGCGATACAATGAGCAGCTCTTC.

This clonotype was seen repeatedly, ten times or more. V gene TRBV12-3 or TRBV12-4 combines with J gene TRBJ2-1; D unresolved. The CDR3 is made up of 13 amino acids. Trimming shortened V by 3 bases and J by 7 bases, and 10 bases separated the two germline ends. In DNA, the CDR3 is TGTGCCAGCAGTTTCATGGAACGTAATGAGCAGTTCTTC. It specifies CASSFMERNEQFF.

The CDR3 DNA reads TGCAGTGCTAGAGCAAGGAGGCTGGACCGCACAGATACGCAGTATTTT. Its translation: CSARARRLDRTDTQYF. V gene TRBV20-1 combines with J gene TRBJ2-3; maybe TRBD2 (5 bases). Germline CDR1 is DFQATT and CDR2 is SNEGSKA (reference sequence). Trimming removed 1 base from V and 1 base from J, with 15 bases in between. There are 16 residues in the CDR3.

This clonotype was counted at least ten times. This chain joins TRBV5-1 and TRBJ1-2; TRBD1 matches at 7 bases. The CDR3 spans 15 residues. V shed 0 bases, J shed 8 bases, and the junction held 10 bases outside the gene matches. Germline V gene lookup returns CDR1 SGHRS and CDR2 YFSETQ. CDR3 coding DNA: TGCGCCAGCAGCTTGGGAGGGGGCGAGCCGGTCGGCTACACCTTC. Translated: CASSLGGGEPVGYTF.

This clonotype was seen repeatedly, ten times or more. This rearrangement joins TRBV5-1 to TRBJ2-7, with D perhaps TRBD1 or TRBD2 (5 bases each). Germline values: CDR1 SGHRS, CDR2 YFSETQ. V was cut by 0 bases and J by 2 bases, with 9 bases left in between. The CDR3 has 14 residues. The CDR3 DNA reads as TGCGCCAGCAGCTTGGCCGGGACCCCCTACGAGCAGTACTTC. Amino acid sequence: CASSLAGTPYEQYF.

The table lists this clonotype with many counts. The chain recombines TRBV20-1 with TRBJ2-7; TRBD1 matches 8 bases. The CDR3 is made up of 13 amino acids. In germline, CDR1 is DFQATT, CDR2 SNEGSKA (reference sequence). CDR3 region: CSGTGSPSYEQYF. CDR3 DNA sequence: TGCAGCGGGACAGGCAGTCCTTCCTACGAGCAGTACTTC.

This clonotype was counted many times. The chain is built from TRBV20-1 and TRBJ2-1; D is unresolved. The V and J ends lost 3 bases and 3 bases respectively, with 15 bases between them. This CDR3 comprises 15 residues. CDR1 is DFQATT, CDR2 SNEGSKA, per germline (reference sequence). CDR3 region: CSARDATLGYNEQFF. DNA for the CDR3: TGCAGTGCTAGGGATGCTACGTTAGGCTACAATGAGCAGTTCTTC.

This clonotype was counted at least ten times. The V call is TRBV14, the J call TRBJ2-2; 9 bases are a match to TRBD1. CDR3 length: 16 residues. Germline V gives CDR1 SGHDN, CDR2 FVKESK. With V trimmed by 1 base and J by 3 bases, 3 bases remained unmatched. The CDR3 coding sequence is TGTGCCAGCAGCCAAGGTGGGACAGGGCACACCGGGGAGCTGTTTTTT. Translation gives CASSQGGTGHTGELFF.

This chain uses TRBV2 with TRBJ1-3; unclear D gene. Trimming cost V 3 bases and J 6 bases, with 9 bases left between them. The CDR3 runs to 13 residues. CDR1 and CDR2 from the germline V gene are SNHLY and FYNNEI. CDR3 amino acids: CASSDNRENTIYF. In DNA form, the CDR3 reads TGTGCCAGCAGTGATAATAGGGAAAACACCATATATTTT.

Ten or more counts support this clonotype. DNA for the CDR3: TGTGCCAGCCGACCACGGGGCTACAGGGAGGACAAAAACATTCAGTACTTC. It translates to CASRPRGYREDKNIQYF. The chain recombines TRBV6-2 or TRBV6-3 with TRBJ2-4; D may be TRBD1 or TRBD2 (6 bases each). This CDR3 is built from 17 residues. V was clipped by 8 bases and J by 3 bases, with 23 bases between them. Germline-derived CDR1 and CDR2 are MNHEY and SVGEGT.

This clonotype was detected a few times. The V gene is TRBV7-9, the J gene TRBJ1-3; D call uncertain. The CDR3 length is 15 residues. Germline loops: CDR1 SEHNR, CDR2 FQNEAQ (reference sequence). Trimming shortened V by 4 bases and J by 2 bases, and 12 bases separated the two germline ends. This CDR3 is CASSSGRIAGNTIYF. The CDR3 bases are TGTGCCAGCAGCTCCGGACGGATCGCTGGAAACACCATATATTTT.

This clonotype was found many times. The chain links TRBV6-6 to TRBJ1-4; D is unclear. CDR3 size: 12 residues. V shed 5 bases and J shed 6 bases, with 7 bases lying between them. Germline loops: CDR1 MNHNY, CDR2 SVGAGI (reference sequence). In DNA form, the CDR3 reads TGTGCCAGCAGTATCAGTTATGAAAAACTGTTTTTT. Amino acid sequence: CASSISYEKLFF.

In this sample, this clonotype turned up many times. The chain uses TRBV2 and TRBJ1-4, with D tentatively TRBD1 (6 bases). Germline loops: CDR1 SNHLY, CDR2 FYNNEI. The CDR3 loop spans 13 amino acids. V lost 7 bases and J lost 5, with 11 bases in between. The CDR3 nucleotides are TGTGCCAGCAAGGGGGGTGCAAATGAAAAACTGTTTTTT. Residues: CASKGGANEKLFF.

There are many counts of this clonotype. The rearrangement uses TRBV20-1 and TRBJ2-7; 8 nucleotides agree with TRBD2. The CDR3 consists of 14 residues. In germline, CDR1 is DFQATT, CDR2 SNEGSKA (reference sequence). V lost 7 bases and J lost 5; bases outside the gene matches: 13. The CDR3 sequence is CSVTKAGAGNEQYF. The CDR3 nucleotides are TGCAGTGTTACAAAAGCGGGGGCCGGGAACGAGCAGTACTTC.

This clonotype came up many times. This rearrangement joins TRBV9 to TRBJ2-1; 10 nucleotides agree with TRBD2. Germline loops: CDR1 SGDLS, CDR2 YYNGEE. The V segment lost 0 bases and the J segment 0 bases; nucleotides outside the gene matches: 6. This CDR3 spans 18 amino acids. The CDR3 DNA sequence: TGTGCCAGCAGCGTAGAGGCTAGCGGGAGACTCTCCTACAATGAGCAGTTCTTC. It is translated as CASSVEASGRLSYNEQFF.